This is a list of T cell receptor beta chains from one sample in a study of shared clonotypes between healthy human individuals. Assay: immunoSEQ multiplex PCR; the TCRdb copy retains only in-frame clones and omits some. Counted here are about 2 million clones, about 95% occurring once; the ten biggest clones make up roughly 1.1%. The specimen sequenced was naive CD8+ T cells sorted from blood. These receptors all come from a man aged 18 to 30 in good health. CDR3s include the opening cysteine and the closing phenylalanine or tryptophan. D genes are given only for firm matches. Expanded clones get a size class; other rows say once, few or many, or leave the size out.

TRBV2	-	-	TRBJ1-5	TGTGCCAGCAGCGAGCAGAGCAGGGCGGATCAGCCCCAGCATTTT	CASSEQSRADQPQHF
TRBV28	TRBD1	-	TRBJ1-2	TGTGCCAGCAGTTTATTGGGGACAGGGGCCGCCTTCTATGGCTACACCTTC	CASSLLGTGAAFYGYTF
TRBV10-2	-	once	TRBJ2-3	TGCGCCAGCAGCCCTACGGGCCTCACAGATACGCAGTATTTT	CASSPTGLTDTQYF
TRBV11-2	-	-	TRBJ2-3	TGTGCCAGCAGCTCCACTAGTTACGATACGCAGTATTTT	CASSSTSYDTQYF
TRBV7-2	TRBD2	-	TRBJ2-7	TGTGCCAGCAGCTCCGGACTAGCGCGTTACGAGCAGTACTTC	CASSSGLARYEQYF
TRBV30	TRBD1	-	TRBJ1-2	TGTGCCTGGAGTGTGACAGGGGGCTTCCCCTATGGCTACACCTTC	CAWSVTGGFPYGYTF
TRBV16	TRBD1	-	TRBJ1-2	TGTGCCAGCAGCCGACAGGACAGGGGCGACTATGGCTACACCTTC	CASSRQDRGDYGYTF
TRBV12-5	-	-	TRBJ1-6	TGTGCTAGTGGTTTGGTCGAAACCGGGACGATGGATTCACCCCTCCACTTT	CASGLVETGTMDSPLHF
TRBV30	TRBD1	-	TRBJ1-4	TGTGCCTGGAGTACAGGGGGCTATGAAAAACTGTTTTTT	CAWSTGGYEKLFF
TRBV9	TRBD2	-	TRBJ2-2	TGTGCCAGCAGCCCGCCAGCGGGAGCGGACACCGGGGAGCTGTTTTTT	CASSPPAGADTGELFF